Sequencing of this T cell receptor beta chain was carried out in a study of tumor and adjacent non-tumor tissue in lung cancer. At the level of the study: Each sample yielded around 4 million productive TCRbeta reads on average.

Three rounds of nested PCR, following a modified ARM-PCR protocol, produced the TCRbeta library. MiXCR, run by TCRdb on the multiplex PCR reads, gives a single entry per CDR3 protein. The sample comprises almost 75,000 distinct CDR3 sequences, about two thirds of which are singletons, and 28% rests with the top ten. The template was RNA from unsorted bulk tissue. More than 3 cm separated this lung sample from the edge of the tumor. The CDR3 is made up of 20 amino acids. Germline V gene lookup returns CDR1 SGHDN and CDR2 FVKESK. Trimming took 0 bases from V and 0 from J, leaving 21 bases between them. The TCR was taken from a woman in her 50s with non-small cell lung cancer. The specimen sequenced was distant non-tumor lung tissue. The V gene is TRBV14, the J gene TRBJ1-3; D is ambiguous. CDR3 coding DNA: TGTGCCAGCAGCCAAGATTCTTGGGCGTACTGCGCCAACTCTGGAAACACCATATATTTT. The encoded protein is CASSQDSWAYCANSGNTIYF.